The entry below describes one T cell receptor beta chain. As yet, its antigen is unknown. The data belong to a study of beta chain features in type 1 diabetes. Whole-study results and caveats: Sampled from patients, naive, central memory and Treg TCRB repertoires appeared more similar than those sampled from healthy donors.

Each sorted fraction was over 95% pure. The study reverse transcribed the entire isolated RNA, so it sequenced expressed TCRB transcripts. TCRdb keeps only in-frame clones here, not all; method: immunoSEQ multiplex PCR. Here the sample spans a few hundred thousand clones, 15% to 20% being singletons. The length of the CDR3 is 15 residues. V lost 0 bases and J lost 7; bases outside the gene matches: 6. Germline CDR1 SGHRS, CDR2 YFSETQ. Sequencing was done on a sample of naive CD4+ T cells from blood. V gene TRBV5-1 combines with J gene TRBJ2-1; 8 bases are a match to TRBD2. The source of this sequence is a woman aged 18-29 years in good health. The DNA for the CDR3 is TGCGCCAGCAGCTTGGGTTCGACTAGCGAGAATGAGCAGTTCTTC. Encoded protein: CASSLGSTSENEQFF.